Listed below are T cell receptor beta chains from one sample, sequenced in a study of T cells in Graves' hyperthyroidism and ophthalmopathy. A single record per CDR3 protein comes from TCRdb applying MiXCR to the multiplex PCR reads. This table holds some 360,000 distinct CDR3 sequences, around 18% found once. Specimen: blood. The receptors shown here come from a woman aged 40 to 50 with Graves' ophthalmopathy. CDR3s include the opening cysteine and the closing phenylalanine or tryptophan. The D gene is left open where the match is weak. The size field is filled for only some rows; it gives once, few, many or a size class.

j_gene	d_gene	v_gene	abundance	CDR3nt	CDR3aa
TRBJ1-3	NA	TRBV30	many	TGTGCCTCAGACCTCAGAGGCTCTGGAAACACCATATATTTT	CASDLRGSGNTIYF
TRBJ1-1	TRBD1	TRBV15	few	TGTGCCACCAGCACTCCGGGACAGCGAACCGCTTTCTTT	CATSTPGQRTAFF
TRBJ1-1	NA	TRBV28	many	TGTGCCAGCAGTTTACAGGGCGAGAACACTGAAGCTTTCTTT	CASSLQGENTEAFF
TRBJ2-7	TRBD2	TRBV28	many	TGTGCCAGCAGTACACGTCGGGGGGTTAGATCCTACGAGCAGTACTTC	CASSTRRGVRSYEQYF
TRBJ2-7	TRBD2	TRBV28	many	TGTGCCAGTAAGGACGGGACTAGCGGCTACGAGCAGTACTTC	CASKDGTSGYEQYF
TRBJ2-6	NA	TRBV6-1	many	TGTGCCAGCAGTGACCCGATGATTGGGGCCAACGTCCTGACTTTC	CASSDPMIGANVLTF
TRBJ2-5	NA	TRBV28	many	TGTGCCAGCAGTCACACTGCGAGGACCCAGTACTTC	CASSHTARTQYF
TRBJ2-7	NA	TRBV6-5	many	TGTGCCAGCTTCCGAGTATCCTACGAGCAGTACTTC	CASFRVSYEQYF
TRBJ2-7	NA	TRBV7-6	many	TGTGCCAGCAGCCCGAGCCTGGACACCTACGAGCAGTACTTC	CASSPSLDTYEQYF
TRBJ1-5	NA	TRBV2	many	TGTGCCAGCACGCGGGATAGCAATCAGCCCCAGCATTTT	CASTRDSNQPQHF
TRBJ2-2	NA	TRBV18	NA	TGTGCCAGCTCACATCGTCAGGCCACCGCGAACACCGGGGAGCTGTTTTTT	CASSHRQATANTGELFF
TRBJ1-5	TRBD1	TRBV20-1	NA	TGCAGTGCAATCACAGGGGTGGGGAATCAGCCCCAGCATTTT	CSAITGVGNQPQHF
TRBJ2-3	NA	TRBV5-1	many	TGCGCCAGCAGCTTGGACGCATCAGGCAGGTCAGATACGCAGTATTTT	CASSLDASGRSDTQYF
TRBJ2-7	NA	TRBV24-1	many	TGTGCCACCAGTGATTTGATACGGGAGAACCACGAGCAGTACTTC	CATSDLIRENHEQYF
TRBJ2-7	NA	TRBV11-2	many	TGTGCCAGCAGCTTAACCCGCCATTCCGGGACACTTAACGAGCAGTACTTC	CASSLTRHSGTLNEQYF
TRBJ1-1	NA	TRBV6-2/TRBV6-3	many	TGTGCCAGCAGTGGATCAACAGACTTTGACACTGAAGCTTTCTTT	CASSGSTDFDTEAFF
TRBJ2-5	NA	TRBV7-9	many	TGTGCCAGCAGCCGGGACCAAGAGACCCAGTACTTC	CASSRDQETQYF
TRBJ1-1	NA	TRBV12-3/TRBV12-4	many	TGTGCCAGCAGACCATCCGGGAATGGCCTTGAAGCTTTCTTT	CASRPSGNGLEAFF
TRBJ1-5	NA	TRBV7-2	many	TGTGCCAGCAGCTTGGGGTGGACCCAGCCCCAGCATTTT	CASSLGWTQPQHF
TRBJ2-2	NA	TRBV7-9	many	TGTGCCAGCAGCCGCGGGAAAGGGGAGCTGTTTTTT	CASSRGKGELFF
TRBJ2-7	NA	TRBV10-3	many	TGTGCCAGCGCGGGATTGAGGGGTACCTACGAGCAGTACTTC	CASAGLRGTYEQYF
TRBJ2-2	TRBD1	TRBV29-1	many	TGCAGCGTTGTAGAAGGGGGCGGCGGGGAGCTGTTTTTT	CSVVEGGGGELFF